These 21 T cell receptor beta chains share one sample of origin, sequenced in a study of a mutant IDH1 vaccine in newly diagnosed glioma. What these receptors recognize is not known. Time point here: week 35, safety follow-up. A single vaccine dose contained 300 ug of mutant IDH1 20-mer peptide, and topical imiquimod was used with it. The assay was immunoSEQ multiplex PCR, and TCRdb's table has in-frame clones only and misses some. The sample holds 60,000 or so clones, approximately 80% seen once. The sample in question was PBMCs, obtained from a glioma patient whose treatment included an IDH1 peptide vaccine. The receptors here all came from a man aged 25-45 years with glioma.

This CDR3 reads CASSQGGPLYEQYF. CDR3 coding DNA: TGTGCCAGCAGTCAAGGGGGGCCCCTCTACGAGCAGTACTTC. The rearrangement links TRBV27 to TRBJ2-7; either TRBD1 or TRBD2 may fit D (6 bases each). V lost 5 bases and J lost 3, with 14 bases in between. Germline V gene lookup returns CDR1 MNHEY and CDR2 SMNVEV (reference sequence). The CDR3 covers 14 residues.

The chain has TRBV5-8 and TRBJ1-5; tentative D call: TRBD1 (5 bases). The CDR3 contains 14 residues. Germline lookup yields CDR1 SGHTS and CDR2 YDEGEE. V was pared by 2 bases and J by 6 bases, with 12 bases between. CDR3 protein: CASSFFRVGQPQHF. CDR3 bases: TGTGCCAGCAGCTTCTTCAGGGTGGGTCAGCCCCAGCATTTT.

V is TRBV18 and J is TRBJ2-7; D is perhaps TRBD1 or TRBD2 (5 bases each). The CDR3 is 14 amino acids. The V end lost 3 bases, the J end lost 0 bases, and 9 bases lay between the germline ends. Germline V gene lookup returns CDR1 KGHSH and CDR2 LQKENI. The CDR3 region has the DNA TGTGCCAGCTCACCTACGGGGACCTCCTACGAGCAGTACTTC. Encoded protein: CASSPTGTSYEQYF.

The chain employs TRBV19 and TRBJ1-4; D unclear. V lost 3 bases to trimming and J lost 8 bases, with 22 bases between them. The germline gives CDR1 LNHDA, CDR2 SQIVND (reference sequence). The CDR3 is 17 amino acids. The chain's CDR3 is CASSIAQHNNLAEKLFF. In DNA, the CDR3 is TGTGCCAGTAGTATTGCGCAGCATAATAACCTGGCGGAAAAACTGTTTTTT.

This clone was counted once. The V and J genes are TRBV19 and TRBJ2-5; D is undetermined. The CDR3 totals 16 residues. V lost 1 base and J lost 5, with 17 bases in between. Germline values: CDR1 LNHDA, CDR2 SQIVND (reference sequence). CDR3 region: CASSIVTAVSLETQYF. The DNA for the CDR3 is TGTGCCAGTAGTATAGTCACAGCCGTATCCTTGGAGACCCAGTACTTC.

This clone has more than one count but fewer than ten. The rearrangement uses TRBV7-9 and TRBJ2-7; 7 positions match TRBD2. The V gene end was trimmed by 6 bases and the J gene end by 0 bases; junction bases not matched to a gene: 11. The germline gives CDR1 SEHNR, CDR2 FQNEAQ (reference sequence). The CDR3 sequence is 16 residues long. The CDR3 nucleotides are TGTGCCAGCAGACAGGCGGGCGGGGGAAGCTCCTACGAGCAGTACTTC. Translation: CASRQAGGGSSYEQYF. Using reference TRBV7-9 and TRBJ2-7 for the parts outside the CDR3, the full variable domain is DTGVSQNPRHKITKRGQNVTFRCDPISEHNRLYWYRQTLGQGPEFLTYFQNEAQLEKSRLLSDRFSAERPKGSFSTLEIQRTEQGDSAMYLCASRQAGGGSSYEQYFGPGTRLTVT.

This chain joins TRBV6-1 and TRBJ1-2; D gene unclear. Germline loops: CDR1 MNHNS, CDR2 SASEGT. This CDR3 region has 16 residues. Trimming cost V 4 bases and J 3 bases, with 18 bases left between them. The CDR3 is CASSGPAKVVYYGYTF. The CDR3 nucleotides are TGTGCCAGCAGTGGCCCCGCTAAGGTAGTATACTATGGCTACACCTTC.

CDR3 sequence (DNA): TGTGCCAGCAGTGATGGGGTGGGCATGAACACTGAAGCTTTCTTT. It yields the protein CASSDGVGMNTEAFF. V and J are TRBV6-1 and TRBJ1-1; no firm D call. CDR3 length equals 15 residues. V lost 3 bases, J lost 0 bases, and 11 bases lay in between. CDR1 is MNHNS, CDR2 SASEGT, per germline.

The gene calls are TRBV5-1 and TRBJ1-1, with D perhaps matching TRBD1 (5 bases). Germline V lookup: CDR1 SGHRS, CDR2 YFSETQ. Trimming took 3 bases from V and 0 from J, leaving 12 bases between them. There are 15 residues in the CDR3. The CDR3, as DNA: TGCGCCAGCAGCTCCCCCGGGGACTTGAACACTGAAGCTTTCTTT. Translating it yields CASSSPGDLNTEAFF. The whole variable domain, remainder taken from reference TRBV5-1 and TRBJ1-1, is KAGVTQTPRYLIKTRGQQVTLSCSPISGHRSVSWYQQTPGQGLQFLFEYFSETQRNKGNFPGRFSGRQFSNSRSEMNVSTLELGDSALYLCASSSPGDLNTEAFFGQGTRLTVV.

The chain has TRBV28 and TRBJ2-7; D is undetermined. The CDR3 spans 11 residues. The germline CDR1 and CDR2 sequences are MDHEN and SYDVKM. V gave up 3 bases and J gave up 3 bases, with 3 bases separating them. The DNA of the CDR3 is TGTGCCAGCAGTTTGCGCTACGAGCAGTACTTC. Translating gives CASSLRYEQYF.

The genes are TRBV18 and TRBJ1-2; TRBD1 might be the D (6 bases). The CDR3 sequence is 15 residues long. CDR1 KGHSH and CDR2 LQKENI come from the germline V gene. Trimming took off 3 bases at V and 5 bases at J, with 16 bases between the two ends. The CDR3 DNA sequence: TGTGCCAGCTCACCGGTACAGGGAAAGGGATATGGCTACACCTTC. It translates to CASSPVQGKGYGYTF.

Written as DNA, the CDR3 is TGTGCCAGCAGCGTCCGGGACAGGAGCAACATGAACACTGAAGCTTTCTTT. It translates to CASSVRDRSNMNTEAFF. The chain couples TRBV9 to TRBJ1-1; 8 nucleotides match TRBD1. Germline V gene sequence: CDR1 SGDLS, CDR2 YYNGEE. Losses at the gene ends were 2 bases for V and 0 bases for J; bases not matched to a gene: 9. CDR3 size: 17 residues.

The chain couples TRBV5-5 to TRBJ2-1; TRBD2 matches at 10 bases. The CDR3 runs to 17 residues. CDR1 is SGHKS, CDR2 YYEKEE, per germline (reference sequence). V gave up 4 bases and J gave up 4 bases; unmatched junction bases: 11. The CDR3 region has the DNA TGTGCCAGCAGCCTCCTGGCCAGCGGGGGGGTTTACAATGAGCAGTTCTTC. This encodes CASSLLASGGVYNEQFF.

The V call is TRBV5-6, the J call TRBJ1-3; unclear D gene. Per germline, CDR1 SGHDT and CDR2 YYEEEE. The CDR3 contains 14 residues. The V gene lost 3 bases and the J gene lost 0 bases, with 7 bases spanning the gap. The CDR3 loop is CASSSISSGNTIYF. Here the CDR3 DNA reads TGTGCCAGCAGCTCGATCAGCTCTGGAAACACCATATATTTT.

In this sample, this clone turned up a few times. The rearrangement links TRBV5-1 to TRBJ1-1, with D uncertain. The CDR3 has 13 amino acids. Trimming stripped 4 bases from V and 1 base from J, with 8 bases between. CDR1 is SGHRS and CDR2 is YFSETQ in the germline V gene. In nucleotides, the CDR3 is TGCGCCAGCAGCATAGGAGGGAACACTGAAGCTTTCTTT. Amino acids: CASSIGGNTEAFF. Looking up the rest from reference TRBV5-1 and TRBJ1-1 gives the full variable domain: KAGVTQTPRYLIKTRGQQVTLSCSPISGHRSVSWYQQTPGQGLQFLFEYFSETQRNKGNFPGRFSGRQFSNSRSEMNVSTLELGDSALYLCASSIGGNTEAFFGQGTRLTVV.

This clone turned up a few times. The rearrangement links TRBV6-1 to TRBJ2-2, with a tentative D call TRBD1 (5 bases). V dropped 5 bases and J dropped 0 bases, with 10 bases sitting between them. Germline CDR1 is MNHNS and CDR2 is SASEGT. The CDR3 length is 15 residues. CDR3 residues: CASSIRVANTGELFF. As DNA, the CDR3 is TGTGCCAGCAGTATCAGGGTGGCGAACACCGGGGAGCTGTTTTTT.

V usage is TRBV7-9 and J usage is TRBJ1-1; 8 bases fit TRBD1. The CDR3 loop spans 11 amino acids. Germline CDR1 SEHNR, CDR2 FQNEAQ (reference sequence). J lost 11 bases, V lost 5 bases, and 4 bases had no gene match. CDR3 in amino acids: CASSQGAGAFF. The CDR3 bases are TGTGCCAGCAGCCAGGGGGCCGGGGCTTTCTTT.

This chain links TRBV2 with TRBJ2-1; 16 positions agree with TRBD2. Germline lookup yields CDR1 SNHLY and CDR2 FYNNEI. Trimming at V came to 6 bases and at J to 3 bases, leaving 2 bases not matched to a gene. The CDR3 is 16 residues long. The CDR3 sequence: CASRGLAGGNYNEQFF. The CDR3 region has the DNA TGTGCCAGCAGGGGACTAGCGGGGGGGAACTACAATGAGCAGTTCTTC.

This sequence joins TRBV7-8 and TRBJ1-5, with 8 bases matching TRBD1. The CDR3 has 15 amino acids. The J segment lost 5 bases and the V segment lost 0 bases, leaving 3 bases of the junction unmatched. Germline V CDR1 and CDR2: SGHVS, FQNEAQ. CDR3 residues: CASSLAYRGDQPQHF. The DNA for the CDR3 is TGTGCCAGCAGCTTAGCATACAGGGGGGATCAGCCCCAGCATTTT.

This clone has a single count. V usage is TRBV6-1 and J usage is TRBJ1-2; D may be TRBD1 (6 bases). In germline, CDR1 is MNHNS, CDR2 SASEGT. The CDR3 runs to 14 residues. Between the trimmed V and J ends, which lost 1 base and 4 bases, there was a span of 10 bases. For the CDR3, the DNA is TGTGCCAGCAGTGAAGTAGGACAGATCTATGGCTACACCTTC. It yields the protein CASSEVGQIYGYTF.

J is TRBJ2-7 and V is TRBV6-5, with D possibly TRBD2 on 5 matching bases. CDR3 length: 14 amino acids. Germline CDR1 MNHEY, CDR2 SVGAGI. V gave up 3 bases and J gave up 1 base, with 10 bases separating them. CDR3 in amino acids: CASSYGRKSYEQYF. The CDR3 nucleotides read TGTGCCAGCAGTTATGGGAGAAAGTCCTACGAGCAGTACTTC.